The rows below give T cell receptor beta chains drawn from one sample of a study of T cells after yellow fever vaccination. In TCRdb, the 5' RACE reads were re-called with MiXCR into one record per CDR3 protein. Of about 550,000 distinct CDR3 sequences in the sample, roughly 21% were seen once. Sample: PBMCs, taken 15 days after the yellow fever booster vaccination. These TCRs come from a man younger than 45 who received the YFV17D yellow fever vaccine. CDR3s include the opening cysteine and the closing phenylalanine or tryptophan. D genes are given only for firm matches. Clone size is shown for a subset of rows, as once, few, many or a class of expanded clone.

cdr3_length: 15
j_call: TRBJ1-1
v_call: TRBV7-9
d_call: TRBD1
clone_size: -
cdr3_nt: TGTGCCAGCAGCTCGACGAGGGGGCGGGTTACTGAAGCTTTCTTT
cdr3_aa: CASSSTRGRVTEAFF

cdr3_length: 12
j_call: TRBJ2-1
v_call: TRBV20-1
d_call: -
clone_size: few
cdr3_nt: TGCAGTGCCCAGAGAGGTTACAATGAGCAGTTCTTC
cdr3_aa: CSAQRGYNEQFF

cdr3_length: 13
j_call: TRBJ2-7
v_call: TRBV27
d_call: -
clone_size: -
cdr3_nt: TGTGCCAGCAGTTTATCGGGGGTTTACGAGCAGTACTTC
cdr3_aa: CASSLSGVYEQYF

cdr3_length: 15
j_call: TRBJ2-2
v_call: TRBV7-8
d_call: -
clone_size: many
cdr3_nt: TGTGCCAGCAGACGCCAGGGTAACCCCACCGGGGAGCTGTTTTTT
cdr3_aa: CASRRQGNPTGELFF

cdr3_length: 18
j_call: TRBJ2-6
v_call: TRBV18
d_call: TRBD1
clone_size: -
cdr3_nt: TGTGCCAGCTCAATCCTCGGGACAGGGTTCTCTGGGGCCAACGTCCTGACTTTC
cdr3_aa: CASSILGTGFSGANVLTF

cdr3_length: 17
j_call: TRBJ2-3
v_call: TRBV11-2
d_call: TRBD2
clone_size: -
cdr3_nt: TGTGCCAGCAGCCTTCGACTAGCGGGAGGGTACCCAGATACGCAGTATTTT
cdr3_aa: CASSLRLAGGYPDTQYF

cdr3_length: 12
j_call: TRBJ2-7
v_call: TRBV28
d_call: -
clone_size: -
cdr3_nt: TGTGCCAGCAGTTCACAGCTCTACGAGCAGTACTTC
cdr3_aa: CASSSQLYEQYF

cdr3_length: 17
j_call: TRBJ2-1
v_call: TRBV12-3/TRBV12-4
d_call: TRBD2
clone_size: -
cdr3_nt: TGTGCCAGCAGTTCCCCAAGCGGGAAGGGCAACTACAATGAGCAGTTCTTC
cdr3_aa: CASSSPSGKGNYNEQFF

cdr3_length: 12
j_call: TRBJ2-7
v_call: TRBV20-1
d_call: -
clone_size: -
cdr3_nt: TGCAGTGCTAGAGGGTTAGAGGGCCGGCAGTACTTC
cdr3_aa: CSARGLEGRQYF

cdr3_length: 13
j_call: TRBJ2-3
v_call: TRBV21-1
d_call: -
clone_size: few
cdr3_nt: TGTGCCCGTTTCCGGAACGGCACAGATACGCAGTATTTT
cdr3_aa: CARFRNGTDTQYF

cdr3_length: 14
j_call: TRBJ2-3
v_call: TRBV20-1
d_call: TRBD2
clone_size: -
cdr3_nt: TGCAGTGAGGGGCGCATAGCGGGAGCAGATACGCAGTATTTT
cdr3_aa: CSEGRIAGADTQYF

cdr3_length: 15
j_call: TRBJ2-7
v_call: TRBV18
d_call: TRBD1
clone_size: -
cdr3_nt: TGTGCCAGCTCATTATCGACAGGGGCCGGCTACGAGCAGTACTTC
cdr3_aa: CASSLSTGAGYEQYF

cdr3_length: 11
j_call: TRBJ1-1
v_call: TRBV20-1
d_call: TRBD1
clone_size: few
cdr3_nt: TGCAGTGCTGACAGGGGAACTGAAGCTTTCTTT
cdr3_aa: CSADRGTEAFF

cdr3_length: 15
j_call: TRBJ2-7
v_call: TRBV6-2/TRBV6-3
d_call: -
clone_size: once
cdr3_nt: TGTGCCAGCAGTTACCCCAGCCCAGGGCAGTACGAGCAGTACTTC
cdr3_aa: CASSYPSPGQYEQYF

cdr3_length: 12
j_call: TRBJ2-1
v_call: TRBV12-3/TRBV12-4
d_call: -
clone_size: -
cdr3_nt: TGTGCCAGCAGTTTAGGTAGGGTGAAGCAGTTCTTC
cdr3_aa: CASSLGRVKQFF

cdr3_length: 13
j_call: TRBJ1-3
v_call: TRBV14
d_call: -
clone_size: -
cdr3_nt: TGTGCCAGCAGTCTCAGACAGGGAAACACCATATATTTT
cdr3_aa: CASSLRQGNTIYF

cdr3_length: 16
j_call: TRBJ2-1
v_call: TRBV19
d_call: TRBD2
clone_size: -
cdr3_nt: TGTGCCAGTAGTATTTCGGCGGGAGGGAGTTACAATGAGCAGTTCTTC
cdr3_aa: CASSISAGGSYNEQFF

cdr3_length: 13
j_call: TRBJ2-7
v_call: TRBV2
d_call: TRBD2
clone_size: -
cdr3_nt: TGTGCCAGCCAAAGGGGTACTAGCGACGAGCAGTACTTC
cdr3_aa: CASQRGTSDEQYF

cdr3_length: 15
j_call: TRBJ2-7
v_call: TRBV20-1
d_call: -
clone_size: -
cdr3_nt: TGCAGTGCTAGTTCGGCCGAAAGGAGCTCCTACGAGCAGTACTTC
cdr3_aa: CSASSAERSSYEQYF

cdr3_length: 13
j_call: TRBJ2-3
v_call: TRBV11-2
d_call: -
clone_size: few
cdr3_nt: TGTGCCAGCAGCTTTAAGTTTGGAGATACGCAGTATTTT
cdr3_aa: CASSFKFGDTQYF

cdr3_length: 16
j_call: TRBJ2-2
v_call: TRBV7-9
d_call: TRBD1
clone_size: few
cdr3_nt: TGTGCCAGCAGCCTCACCCGGACAGGGGGCACCGGGGAGCTGTTTTTT
cdr3_aa: CASSLTRTGGTGELFF

cdr3_length: 15
j_call: TRBJ2-7
v_call: TRBV3-1
d_call: TRBD2
clone_size: few
cdr3_nt: TGTGCCAGCAGCCACAGTCTAGCGGGAGGGCACGAGCAGTACTTC
cdr3_aa: CASSHSLAGGHEQYF

cdr3_length: 12
j_call: TRBJ2-3
v_call: TRBV7-2
d_call: -
clone_size: -
cdr3_nt: TGTGCCAGCAGCCGTTATCCCGATACGCAGTATTTT
cdr3_aa: CASSRYPDTQYF

cdr3_length: 14
j_call: TRBJ2-5
v_call: TRBV27
d_call: TRBD2
clone_size: -
cdr3_nt: TGTGCCAGCACCCCAGCGGGAGGGGAAGAGACCCAGTACTTC
cdr3_aa: CASTPAGGEETQYF

cdr3_length: 14
j_call: TRBJ2-7
v_call: TRBV6-5
d_call: TRBD1
clone_size: -
cdr3_nt: TGTGCCAGCAGTTCAGTCGGGACAGCTCGCGAGCAGTACTTC
cdr3_aa: CASSSVGTAREQYF

cdr3_length: 14
j_call: TRBJ1-2
v_call: TRBV6-2/TRBV6-3
d_call: -
clone_size: few
cdr3_nt: TGTGCCAGCAGCCCGGGGGCCGGACGTAAAGGCTACACCTTC
cdr3_aa: CASSPGAGRKGYTF

cdr3_length: 16
j_call: TRBJ2-7
v_call: TRBV5-1
d_call: TRBD1
clone_size: few
cdr3_nt: TGCGCCAGCAGCTTATCTACCCGGGACAGGGACCACGAGCAGTACTTC
cdr3_aa: CASSLSTRDRDHEQYF

cdr3_length: 15
j_call: TRBJ2-1
v_call: TRBV7-9
d_call: -
clone_size: few
cdr3_nt: TGTGCCAGCAGCTTAGGAGGGACCCCCTACAATGAGCAGTTCTTC
cdr3_aa: CASSLGGTPYNEQFF

cdr3_length: 17
j_call: TRBJ2-2
v_call: TRBV3-1
d_call: -
clone_size: -
cdr3_nt: TGTGCCTGCACCCAGCAGGACCCTCGGGCGAACACCGGGGAGCTGTTTTTT
cdr3_aa: CACTQQDPRANTGELFF

cdr3_length: 14
j_call: TRBJ2-3
v_call: TRBV28
d_call: -
clone_size: few
cdr3_nt: TGTGCCAGCAGTTTTCCTAGCGGCACAGATACGCAGTATTTT
cdr3_aa: CASSFPSGTDTQYF

cdr3_length: 15
j_call: TRBJ2-7
v_call: TRBV5-4
d_call: TRBD2
clone_size: -
cdr3_nt: TGTGCCAGCAGCTTCGGAGCGGGAGGCTCCTACGAGCAGTACTTC
cdr3_aa: CASSFGAGGSYEQYF

cdr3_length: 13
j_call: TRBJ2-5
v_call: TRBV25-1
d_call: TRBD1
clone_size: few
cdr3_nt: TGTGCCAGCAGTAATACAGGGGTTGAGACCCAGTACTTC
cdr3_aa: CASSNTGVETQYF

cdr3_length: 15
j_call: TRBJ2-5
v_call: TRBV4-2
d_call: -
clone_size: few
cdr3_nt: TGTGCCAGCAGCCAAGATCTTGCCGTTGAGGAGACCCAGTACTTC
cdr3_aa: CASSQDLAVEETQYF

cdr3_length: 14
j_call: TRBJ2-7
v_call: TRBV28
d_call: -
clone_size: -
cdr3_nt: TGTGCCAGTACAGGGTTCAGCGGAGCCTACGAGCAGTACTTC
cdr3_aa: CASTGFSGAYEQYF

cdr3_length: 15
j_call: TRBJ2-3
v_call: TRBV6-1
d_call: -
clone_size: -
cdr3_nt: TGTGCCAGCAGGGATCACCAGGGGAAACCAGATACGCAGTATTTT
cdr3_aa: CASRDHQGKPDTQYF

cdr3_length: 13
j_call: TRBJ2-7
v_call: TRBV7-8
d_call: -
clone_size: -
cdr3_nt: TGTGCCAGCAGCACAGGGCTCACCCTCGAGCAGTACTTC
cdr3_aa: CASSTGLTLEQYF

cdr3_length: 15
j_call: TRBJ1-4
v_call: TRBV18
d_call: -
clone_size: -
cdr3_nt: TGTGCCAGCTCACCATTGACACCACCCCAGGATCGACTGTTTTTT
cdr3_aa: CASSPLTPPQDRLFF

cdr3_length: 16
j_call: TRBJ2-5
v_call: TRBV7-9
d_call: -
clone_size: -
cdr3_nt: TGTGCCAGCTCGTCGGGCAGAACAAGCTTTCAAGAGACCCAGTACTTC
cdr3_aa: CASSSGRTSFQETQYF

cdr3_length: 12
j_call: TRBJ2-7
v_call: TRBV29-1
d_call: TRBD2
clone_size: few
cdr3_nt: TGCAGCGTTGAAAAGACTAGCGGGAATCAGTACTTC
cdr3_aa: CSVEKTSGNQYF

cdr3_length: 15
j_call: TRBJ1-1
v_call: TRBV5-1
d_call: -
clone_size: -
cdr3_nt: TGCGCCAGCAGCTCACCGGCGGGGTCGGGCACTGAAGCTTTCTTT
cdr3_aa: CASSSPAGSGTEAFF

cdr3_length: 16
j_call: TRBJ2-2
v_call: TRBV18
d_call: TRBD2
clone_size: -
cdr3_nt: TGTGCCAGCTCACTCTCTAGCGGGAGCCCGACCGGGGAGCTGTTTTTT
cdr3_aa: CASSLSSGSPTGELFF

cdr3_length: 15
j_call: TRBJ2-5
v_call: TRBV7-8
d_call: TRBD2
clone_size: once
cdr3_nt: TGTGCCAGCAGCTCAACCGGACTAGCGGAGGAGACCCAGTACTTC
cdr3_aa: CASSSTGLAEETQYF

cdr3_length: 16
j_call: TRBJ2-3
v_call: TRBV12-5
d_call: TRBD2
clone_size: -
cdr3_nt: TGTGCTAGTGCTAGCGGGAAACCTCCTAGAGCAGATACGCAGTATTTT
cdr3_aa: CASASGKPPRADTQYF

cdr3_length: 10
j_call: TRBJ1-1
v_call: TRBV30
d_call: -
clone_size: few
cdr3_nt: TGTGCCTGGAAAAGGGTTGAAGCTTTCTTT
cdr3_aa: CAWKRVEAFF

cdr3_length: 15
j_call: TRBJ2-1
v_call: TRBV7-2
d_call: -
clone_size: few
cdr3_nt: TGTGCCAGCAGCGGGGTCCGGGGTTCTTACAATGAGCAGTTCTTC
cdr3_aa: CASSGVRGSYNEQFF

cdr3_length: 15
j_call: TRBJ2-3
v_call: TRBV6-5
d_call: TRBD2
clone_size: -
cdr3_nt: TGTGCCAGCAGTTACACTAGCGGGAGACGAGATACGCAGTATTTT
cdr3_aa: CASSYTSGRRDTQYF

cdr3_length: 16
j_call: TRBJ2-2
v_call: TRBV7-2
d_call: -
clone_size: few
cdr3_nt: TGTGCCAGCAGCTTGCGGGACCCTCTGAGCACCGGGGAGCTGTTTTTT
cdr3_aa: CASSLRDPLSTGELFF

cdr3_length: 13
j_call: TRBJ2-5
v_call: TRBV7-2
d_call: -
clone_size: -
cdr3_nt: TGTGCCAGCAGCCCGCGGATTGTAGAGACCCAGTACTTC
cdr3_aa: CASSPRIVETQYF

cdr3_length: 15
j_call: TRBJ1-1
v_call: TRBV4-1
d_call: -
clone_size: -
cdr3_nt: TGCGCCAGCAGCCAAGAGGGACTTATGAACACTGAAGCTTTCTTT
cdr3_aa: CASSQEGLMNTEAFF

cdr3_length: 15
j_call: TRBJ1-6
v_call: TRBV20-1
d_call: TRBD1
clone_size: few
cdr3_nt: TGCAGTGCTAGAGATTTTGACAGGGTTTATTCACCCCTCCACTTT
cdr3_aa: CSARDFDRVYSPLHF

cdr3_length: 12
j_call: TRBJ2-1
v_call: TRBV20-1
d_call: -
clone_size: -
cdr3_nt: TGCAGTGCTAGAGGCATCCGGGATGAGCAGTTCTTC
cdr3_aa: CSARGIRDEQFF